This TCR beta chain appears in the sequencing data of a study of T cells in Graves' hyperthyroidism and ophthalmopathy. This clonotype was detected a few times. TCR beta CDR3 region amplification was performed from RNA transcripts. First-round RT-PCR with HTBI primers amplified the TCR CDR3 region. TCRdb analysed the multiplex PCR reads with MiXCR anew, one entry per CDR3 protein. The sample shows roughly 400,000 distinct CDR3 sequences, more than 20% of them seen only once. The CDR3 loop spans 18 amino acids. Germline lookup yields CDR1 LGHDT and CDR2 YNNKEL (reference sequence). After removal of 4 bases from V and 7 bases from J, the junction contained 14 bases not matched to a gene.

The chain couples TRBV3-1 to TRBJ2-1; 12 bases fit TRBD2. The receptor comes from a man between 50 and 59 years old with Graves' hyperthyroidism. The sample was blood. DNA for the CDR3: TGTGCCAGCAGCCCACGGACTAGCGGGGCCCGCGGAGGGAATGAGCAGTTCTTC. Protein sequence: CASSPRTSGARGGNEQFF.